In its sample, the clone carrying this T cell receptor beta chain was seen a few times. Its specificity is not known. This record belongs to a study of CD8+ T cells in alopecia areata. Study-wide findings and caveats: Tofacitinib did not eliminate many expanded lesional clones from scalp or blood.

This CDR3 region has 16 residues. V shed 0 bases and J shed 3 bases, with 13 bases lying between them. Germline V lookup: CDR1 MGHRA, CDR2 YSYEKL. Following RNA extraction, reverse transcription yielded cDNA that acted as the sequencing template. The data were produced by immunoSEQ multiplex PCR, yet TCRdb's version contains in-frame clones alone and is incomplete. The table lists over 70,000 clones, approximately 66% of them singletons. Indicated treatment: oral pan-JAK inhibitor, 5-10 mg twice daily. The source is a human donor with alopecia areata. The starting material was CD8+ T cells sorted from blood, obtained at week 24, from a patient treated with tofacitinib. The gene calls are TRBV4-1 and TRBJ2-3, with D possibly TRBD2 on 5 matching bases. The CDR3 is CASSQEWAGMTDTQYF. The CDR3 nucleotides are TGCGCCAGCAGCCAAGAATGGGCGGGCATGACAGATACGCAGTATTTT.